This is a list of T cell receptor beta chains from one sample in a study of STAT5B mutations in CD4+ large granular lymphocyte leukemia. Produced via immunoSEQ multiplex PCR; TCRdb's table is partial and in-frame only. This table has some 27,000 clones, about 77% appearing once. Input material: CD4+ T cells from blood buffy coats. All receptors come from a human donor in good health. Both conserved end residues are part of each CDR3. The D gene is left open where the match is weak. Size is omitted from some rows. Given values are once, few, many or a class for expanded clones.

V,J,size,D,DNA,CDR3
TRBV29-1,TRBJ2-5,.,TRBD2,TGCAGCGTTGGGAGAGCGGGAGTAGGGGAGACCCAGTACTTC,CSVGRAGVGETQYF
TRBV11-2,TRBJ1-2,.,.,TGTGCCAGCAGCTTACAGGCAGGGTTTTTGTATGGCTACACCTTC,CASSLQAGFLYGYTF
TRBV4-3,TRBJ2-3,.,.,TGCGCCAGCAGCCAAGGAGTCACTAGCACAGATACGCAGTATTTT,CASSQGVTSTDTQYF
TRBV11-2,TRBJ1-4,.,.,TGTGCCAGCAGCTTAATAGGACAGAGAGCAACTAATGAAAAACTGTTTTTT,CASSLIGQRATNEKLFF
TRBV5-6,TRBJ1-1,.,.,TGTGCCAGCAGTGGGGAGGTGGCGAGGGGCACTGAAGCTTTCTTT,CASSGEVARGTEAFF
TRBV7-2,TRBJ2-1,.,TRBD2,TGTGCCAGCAGCCTCGACAGACTAGCGGGAGTTCAGTTCTTC,CASSLDRLAGVQFF
TRBV5-8,TRBJ2-3,once,TRBD1,TGTGCCAGCAGCTTGGAACCCCGGCCCGGGACAGGGTCCCCCCCGTATTTT,CASSLEPRPGTGSPPYF
TRBV7-2,TRBJ2-3,.,.,TGTGCCAGCAGCTTAGTATCCGGGGCTAGCACAGATACGCAGTATTTT,CASSLVSGASTDTQYF
TRBV18,TRBJ1-1,.,.,TGTGCCAGCTCATCTTTAGGGGGGAACACTGAAGCTTTCTTT,CASSSLGGNTEAFF
TRBV27,TRBJ1-2,.,TRBD1,TGTGCCAGCAGTTCCCCCGGGACAGGAATCTATGGCTACACCTTC,CASSSPGTGIYGYTF
TRBV25-1,TRBJ1-2,.,.,TGTGCCAGCAGTCAGGGCAGGAGTGTTGGCTACACCTTC,CASSQGRSVGYTF
TRBV7-9,TRBJ2-5,.,TRBD2,TGTGCCAGCAGCTCAGCTAGCGGGAGGGTGGAGGAGACCCAGTACTTC,CASSSASGRVEETQYF
TRBV2,TRBJ2-7,few,.,TGTGCCAGCAGAGACCTAAACGACCCGTACGAGCAGTACTTC,CASRDLNDPYEQYF
TRBV23-1,TRBJ2-1,once,.,TGCGCCAGCAGACTCAGCGGGGACATCTACAATGAGCAGTTCTTC,CASRLSGDIYNEQFF
TRBV7-9,TRBJ1-4,.,TRBD1,TGTGCCAGCAGCCCAGGGGGGGGGAGTGAAAAACTGTTTTTT,CASSPGGGSEKLFF
TRBV10-3,TRBJ2-7,few,.,TGTGCCATCAGTGAGTCGCTCACTAGCTACGAGCAGTACTTC,CAISESLTSYEQYF
TRBV7-6,TRBJ2-7,few,TRBD1,TGTGCCAGCAGCCAGGAGACAGGGTTCGGCTACGAGCAGTACTTC,CASSQETGFGYEQYF
TRBV4-2,TRBJ2-3,.,.,TGTGCCAGCAGCCAAGAAGCAACAGATACGCAGTATTTT,CASSQEATDTQYF
TRBV5-8,TRBJ1-2,.,.,TGTGCCAGCAGCCCCCTCAGCCCTTCCTATGGCTACACCTTC,CASSPLSPSYGYTF
TRBV30,TRBJ1-5,.,.,TGTGCCTGGAGCCCCGGGGGCTCGGCCCATAGCAATCAGCCCCAGCATTTT,CAWSPGGSAHSNQPQHF
TRBV28,TRBJ2-5,.,.,TGTGCCAGCCGGGCAGGGAAGGAGACCCAGTACTTC,CASRAGKETQYF
TRBV7-9,TRBJ1-4,.,.,TGTGCCAGCAGCCCCCAGATTTGGGGGGCACCCCTTAATGAAAAACTGTTTTTT,CASSPQIWGAPLNEKLFF
TRBV28,TRBJ1-2,few,.,TGTGCCAGCGTAGGGAACTATGGCTACACCTTC,CASVGNYGYTF
TRBV15,TRBJ1-2,.,.,TGTGCCACCAGCAGAGATCAAGGCAGGGGCCTCGGCTACACCTTC,CATSRDQGRGLGYTF
TRBV6-5,TRBJ2-1,.,TRBD1,TGTGCCAGCAGTTACCAGGGGGAGTACAATGAGCAGTTCTTC,CASSYQGEYNEQFF
TRBV7-2,TRBJ2-5,once,TRBD2,TGTGCCAGCAGCACCCTGACTAGCGGGAGGGCACAGACCCAGTACTTC,CASSTLTSGRAQTQYF